A single sample is the source of the 11 T cell receptor beta chains below, sequenced in a study of T cell responses to AZD1222 COVID-19 vaccine (dated by TCRdb to about 2021). The time point label here, explained by the study, means: baseline before first vaccination. The library relied on the immunoSEQ multiplex PCR assay. The immuneACCESS repertoire file appears here via TCRdb, limited to in-frame rearrangements. These files lack a portion of the clones; in checked studies, under half of the deficit traces to unresolved V genes, and the cause of the others is not known. This sample comprises around 130,000 clones, around 84% of them detected only once. 9% to 15% of the sample rests with the top ten. Here the sequenced sample was peripheral blood, taken on day 0 of AZD1222 vaccination. The receptors derive from an adult in good health.

The chain employs TRBV13 and TRBJ2-7; 10 nucleotides line up with TRBD1. V was clipped by 0 bases and J by 3 bases; unmatched bases: 2. The germline CDR1 and CDR2 sequences are PRHDT and FYEKMQ (reference sequence). This CDR3 is 15 amino acids long. CDR3 nucleotide sequence: TGTGCCAGCAGCTTAGGAGGGACAGGGGACTACGAGCAGTACTTC. Protein: CASSLGGTGDYEQYF.

The CDR3 spells CASSLLGQDTDTQYF. In DNA form, the CDR3 reads TGTGCCAGCAGCTTACTCGGGCAAGACACAGATACGCAGTATTTT. V is TRBV7-3 and J is TRBJ2-3; D not resolved. V lost 2 bases and J 2 bases, leaving 11 bases between the germline ends. The CDR3 runs 15 residues. The germline CDR1 and CDR2 sequences are SGHTA and FQGTGA.

The chain recombines TRBV7-2 with TRBJ1-2; TRBD1 matches 9 bases. The J segment lost 5 bases and the V segment lost 3 bases, leaving 7 bases of the junction unmatched. The CDR3 totals 15 residues. In germline, CDR1 is SGHTA, CDR2 FQGNSA. CDR3 DNA sequence: TGTGCCAGCAGCTTTTCGGACAGGGGAACTTATGGCTACACCTTC. Protein sequence: CASSFSDRGTYGYTF.

This CDR3 is CASSPGRQGGLDTQYF. In DNA, the CDR3 is TGTGCCAGCTCACCAGGGCGACAGGGGGGTTTGGATACGCAGTATTTT. The chain uses TRBV18 and TRBJ2-3; TRBD1 aligns across 9 bases. The trim removed 2 bases at V and 6 bases at J, leaving 9 bases unmatched. The CDR3 contains 16 residues. Germline V gene sequence: CDR1 KGHSH, CDR2 LQKENI. The full variable domain, in which reference TRBV18 and TRBJ2-3 provide the parts outside the CDR3, is NAGVMQNPRHLVRRRGQEARLRCSPMKGHSHVYWYRQLPEEGLKFMVYLQKENIIDESGMPKERFSAEFPKEGPSILRIQQVVRGDSAAYFCASSPGRQGGLDTQYFGPGTRLTVL.

The chain combines TRBV21-1 with TRBJ1-1; TRBD1, the D gene given by the table, was not confirmed from the DNA. TRBV21-1 is tagged as a pseudogene. The CDR3 runs 15 residues. CDR3 in amino acids: CASALQGQRYTEAFF. CDR3 sequence (DNA): TGTGCCAGCGCCCTACAGGGGCAGAGGTACACTGAAGCTTTCTTT.

This clone came up once. V is TRBV10-3 and J is TRBJ1-5; D call uncertain. Trimming left V 2 bases short and J 2 bases short, with 1 base between. The CDR3 loop spans 12 amino acids. Germline CDR1 reads ENHRY; CDR2 reads SYGVKD. This CDR3 is CAISEGNQPQHF. The CDR3 DNA reads as TGTGCCATCAGTGAGGGCAATCAGCCCCAGCATTTT.

The DNA of the CDR3 is TGCGCCAGCAGCTTTTACGGGAGCTACGAGCAGTACTTC. The encoded protein is CASSFYGSYEQYF. The chain recombines TRBV5-1 with TRBJ2-7; D perhaps matches TRBD2 (6 bases). V shed 2 bases and J shed 3 bases, with 9 bases lying between them. The CDR3 loop spans 13 amino acids. From germline, CDR1 is SGHRS and CDR2 YFSETQ.

The genes are TRBV4-1 and TRBJ1-1, with a possible D match to TRBD1 (5 bases). Germline-derived CDR1 and CDR2 are MGHRA and YSYEKL. CDR3 size: 14 residues. V lost 0 bases to trimming and J lost 6 bases, with 11 bases between them. The CDR3, as DNA: TGCGCCAGCAGCCAAGATCTAAGGGACCCTGAAGCTTTCTTT. Translated: CASSQDLRDPEAFF.

This clone came up once. This rearrangement joins TRBV7-9 to TRBJ1-1; D uncertain. The germline CDR1 and CDR2 sequences are SEHNR and FQNEAQ (reference sequence). There are 14 residues in the CDR3. Trimming removed 1 base at V and 4 bases at J, with 10 bases between. The CDR3 here is CASSLEWLSTEAFF. The CDR3 DNA sequence: TGTGCCAGCAGCTTAGAGTGGCTGAGCACTGAAGCTTTCTTT.

The rearrangement uses TRBV7-9 and TRBJ2-5; 7 bases match TRBD2. Germline values: CDR1 SEHNR, CDR2 FQNEAQ (reference sequence). This CDR3 contains 14 residues. Trimming at V came to 3 bases and at J to 2 bases, leaving 3 bases not matched to a gene. The CDR3 here is CASSFGAGQETQYF. In DNA, the CDR3 is TGTGCCAGCAGCTTCGGAGCGGGACAAGAGACCCAGTACTTC.

The chain couples TRBV7-6 to TRBJ1-5, with TRBD1 as a possible D gene (6 bases). With 4 bases removed from V and 12 bases from J, the gap between germline ends came to 19 bases. Germline values: CDR1 SGHVS, CDR2 FNYEAQ. The CDR3 is 14 amino acids. As DNA, the CDR3 is TGTGCCAGCAGCTCGGCGGACAGCCCAAATAACCAGCATTTT. Protein sequence: CASSSADSPNNQHF.